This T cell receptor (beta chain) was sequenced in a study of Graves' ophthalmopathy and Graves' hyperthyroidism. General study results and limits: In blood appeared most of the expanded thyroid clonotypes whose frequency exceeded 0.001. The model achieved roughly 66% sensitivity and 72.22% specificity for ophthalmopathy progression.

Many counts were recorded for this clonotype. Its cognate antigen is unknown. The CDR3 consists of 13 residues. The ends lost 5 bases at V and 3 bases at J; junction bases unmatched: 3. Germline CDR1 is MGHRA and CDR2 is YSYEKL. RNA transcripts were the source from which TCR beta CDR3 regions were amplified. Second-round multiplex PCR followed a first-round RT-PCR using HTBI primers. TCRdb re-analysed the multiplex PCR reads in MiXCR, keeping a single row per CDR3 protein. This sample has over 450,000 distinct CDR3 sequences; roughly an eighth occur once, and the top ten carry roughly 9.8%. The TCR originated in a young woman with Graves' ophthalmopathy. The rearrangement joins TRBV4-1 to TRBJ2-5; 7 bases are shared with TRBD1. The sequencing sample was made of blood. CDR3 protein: CASSEQGKETQYF. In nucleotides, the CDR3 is TGCGCCAGCAGCGAACAGGGGAAAGAGACCCAGTACTTC.